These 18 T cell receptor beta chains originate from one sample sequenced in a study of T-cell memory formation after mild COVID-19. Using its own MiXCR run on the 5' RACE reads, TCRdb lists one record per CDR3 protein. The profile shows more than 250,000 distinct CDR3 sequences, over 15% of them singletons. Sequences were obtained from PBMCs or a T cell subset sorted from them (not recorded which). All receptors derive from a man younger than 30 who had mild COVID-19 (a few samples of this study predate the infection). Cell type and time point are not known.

DNA of the CDR3: TGCAGTGCTAGAGTCGGCAGGGGGCCTGGAAACACCATATATTTT. Translation gives CSARVGRGPGNTIYF. The rearrangement joins TRBV20-1 to TRBJ1-3, with 8 bases identical to TRBD1. The CDR3 spans 15 residues. J lost 2 bases, V lost 1 base, and 4 bases had no gene match. CDR1 and CDR2 (germline): DFQATT, SNEGSKA (reference sequence).

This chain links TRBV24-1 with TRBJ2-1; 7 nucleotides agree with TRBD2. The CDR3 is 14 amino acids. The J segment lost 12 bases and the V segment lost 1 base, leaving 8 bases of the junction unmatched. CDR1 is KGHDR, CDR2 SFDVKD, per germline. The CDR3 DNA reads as TGTGCCACCAGTGATTTTTCGGGGGGAGGTGGGCAGTTCTTC. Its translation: CATSDFSGGGGQFF.

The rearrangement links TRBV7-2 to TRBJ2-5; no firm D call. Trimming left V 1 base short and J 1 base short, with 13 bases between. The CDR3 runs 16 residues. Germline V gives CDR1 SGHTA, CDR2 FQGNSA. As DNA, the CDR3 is TGTGCCAGCAGCTTAGTTCAGGACCCACTCCAAGAGACCCAGTACTTC. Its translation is CASSLVQDPLQETQYF. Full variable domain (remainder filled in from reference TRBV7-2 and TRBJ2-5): GAGVSQSPSNKVTEKGKDVELRCDPISGHTALYWYRQSLGQGLEFLIYFQGNSAPDKSGLPSDRFSAERTGGSVSTLTIQRTQQEDSAVYLCASSLVQDPLQETQYFGPGTRLLVL.

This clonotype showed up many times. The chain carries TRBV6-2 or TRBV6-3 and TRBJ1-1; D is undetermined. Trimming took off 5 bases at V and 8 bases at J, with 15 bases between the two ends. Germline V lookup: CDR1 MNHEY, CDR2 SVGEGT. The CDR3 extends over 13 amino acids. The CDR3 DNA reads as TGTGCCAGCAGTGACCCCGACAAGGAGGAAGCTTTCTTT. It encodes CASSDPDKEEAFF.

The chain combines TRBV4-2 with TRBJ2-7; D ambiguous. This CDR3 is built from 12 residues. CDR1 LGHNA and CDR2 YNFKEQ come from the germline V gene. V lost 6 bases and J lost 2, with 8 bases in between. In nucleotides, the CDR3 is TGTGCCAGCAGTCTCAAAACCTACGAGCAGTACGTC. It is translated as CASSLKTYEQYV.

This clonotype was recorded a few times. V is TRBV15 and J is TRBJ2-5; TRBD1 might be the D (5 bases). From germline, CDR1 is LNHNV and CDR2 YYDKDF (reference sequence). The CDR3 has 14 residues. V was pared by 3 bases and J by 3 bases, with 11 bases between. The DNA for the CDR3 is TGTGCCACCAGCAGGGAGCCCAGGGAAGAGACCCAGTACTTC. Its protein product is CATSREPREETQYF.

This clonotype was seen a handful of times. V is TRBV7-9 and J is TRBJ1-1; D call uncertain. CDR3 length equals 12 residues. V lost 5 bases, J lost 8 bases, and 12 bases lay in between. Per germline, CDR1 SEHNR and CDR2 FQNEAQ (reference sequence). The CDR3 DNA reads TGTGCCAGCAGCGCCTTCGGCGGGGAAGCTTTCTTT. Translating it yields CASSAFGGEAFF.

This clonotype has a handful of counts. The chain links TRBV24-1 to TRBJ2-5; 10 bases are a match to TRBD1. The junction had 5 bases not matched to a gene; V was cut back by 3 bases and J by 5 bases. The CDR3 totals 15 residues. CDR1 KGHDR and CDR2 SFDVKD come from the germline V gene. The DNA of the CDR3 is TGTGCCACCAGTGATGTCGGGACAGGGGTGGAGACCCAGTACTTC. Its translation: CATSDVGTGVETQYF.

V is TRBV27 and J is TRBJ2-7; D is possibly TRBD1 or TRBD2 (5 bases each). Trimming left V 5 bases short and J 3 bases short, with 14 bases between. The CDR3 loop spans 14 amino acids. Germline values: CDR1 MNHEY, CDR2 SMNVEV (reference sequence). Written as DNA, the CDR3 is TGTGCCAGCAGTCCAAGGCCGGGGCACTACGAGCAGTACTTC. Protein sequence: CASSPRPGHYEQYF.

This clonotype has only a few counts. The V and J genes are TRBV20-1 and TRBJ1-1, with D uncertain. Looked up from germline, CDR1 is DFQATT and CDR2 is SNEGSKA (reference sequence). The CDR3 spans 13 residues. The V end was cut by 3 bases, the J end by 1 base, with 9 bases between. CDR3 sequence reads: CSASRTRNTEAFF. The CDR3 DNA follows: TGCAGTGCTAGTCGCACCCGGAACACTGAAGCTTTCTTT.

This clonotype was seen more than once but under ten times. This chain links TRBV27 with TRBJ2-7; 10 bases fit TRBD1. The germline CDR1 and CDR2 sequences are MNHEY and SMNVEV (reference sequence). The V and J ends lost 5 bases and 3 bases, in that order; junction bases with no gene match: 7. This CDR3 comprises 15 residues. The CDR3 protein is CASSKRDRGGYEQYF. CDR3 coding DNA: TGTGCCAGCAGTAAGAGGGACAGGGGAGGCTACGAGCAGTACTTC.

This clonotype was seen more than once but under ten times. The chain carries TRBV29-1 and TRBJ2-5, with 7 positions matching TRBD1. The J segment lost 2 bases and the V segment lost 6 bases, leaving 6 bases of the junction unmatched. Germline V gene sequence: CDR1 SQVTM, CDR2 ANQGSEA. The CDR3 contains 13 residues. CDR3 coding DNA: TGCAGCGTCGGACAGGTCCTTCAAGAGACCCAGTACTTC. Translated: CSVGQVLQETQYF.

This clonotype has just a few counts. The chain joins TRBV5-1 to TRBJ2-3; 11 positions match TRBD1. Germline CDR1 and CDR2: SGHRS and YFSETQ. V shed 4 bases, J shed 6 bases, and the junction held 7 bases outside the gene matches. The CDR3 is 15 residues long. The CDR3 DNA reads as TGCGCCAGCAGCCACGGACAGGGGGCAGGGGATACGCAGTATTTT. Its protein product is CASSHGQGAGDTQYF. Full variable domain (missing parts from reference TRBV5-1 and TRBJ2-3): KAGVTQTPRYLIKTRGQQVTLSCSPISGHRSVSWYQQTPGQGLQFLFEYFSETQRNKGNFPGRFSGRQFSNSRSEMNVSTLELGDSALYLCASSHGQGAGDTQYFGPGTRLTVL.

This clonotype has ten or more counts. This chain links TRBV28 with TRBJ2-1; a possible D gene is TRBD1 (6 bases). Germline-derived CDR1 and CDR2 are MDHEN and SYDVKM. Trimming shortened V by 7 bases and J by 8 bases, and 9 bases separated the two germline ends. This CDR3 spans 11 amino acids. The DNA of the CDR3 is TGTGCCAGCAACAGGGCCGATGAGCAGTTCTTC. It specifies CASNRADEQFF.

CDR3 in DNA: TGTGCCAGCACCCCGGGGGAGTTGAACACTGAAGCTTTCTTT. Translation: CASTPGELNTEAFF. The V gene is TRBV6-2 or TRBV6-3, the J gene TRBJ1-1; tentatively, D is TRBD1 (5 bases). The CDR3 covers 14 residues. The germline V gene encodes CDR1 MNHEY and CDR2 SVGEGT. The V end was cut by 7 bases, the J end by 0 bases, with 12 bases between.

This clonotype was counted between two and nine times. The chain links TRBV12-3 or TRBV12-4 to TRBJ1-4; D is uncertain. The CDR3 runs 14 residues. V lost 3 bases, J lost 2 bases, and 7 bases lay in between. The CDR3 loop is CASSFPRTNEKLFF. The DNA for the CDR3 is TGTGCCAGCAGTTTTCCGCGGACTAATGAAAAACTGTTTTTT.

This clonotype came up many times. CDR3 region: CASSPDMNQPQHF. The CDR3 DNA reads TGCGCCAGCAGCCCGGACATGAATCAGCCCCAGCATTTT. The J gene is TRBJ1-5, the V gene TRBV5-1, with D possibly matching TRBD1 (5 bases). The germline gives CDR1 SGHRS, CDR2 YFSETQ. The CDR3 covers 13 residues. V was trimmed by 4 bases and J by 4 bases, leaving 9 bases between them.

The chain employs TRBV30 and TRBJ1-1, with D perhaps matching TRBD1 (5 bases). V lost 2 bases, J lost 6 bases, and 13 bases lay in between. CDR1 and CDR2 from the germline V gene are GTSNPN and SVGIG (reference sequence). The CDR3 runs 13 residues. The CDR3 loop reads CAWSKKGGAEAFF. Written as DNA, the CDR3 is TGTGCCTGGAGTAAAAAGGGAGGGGCTGAAGCTTTCTTT.